The text below deals with one T cell receptor beta chain. Its matching antigen is unknown. This entry comes from a study of T cell responses to AZD1222 COVID-19 vaccine. The overall study: Second-dose timings of about 4 or about 12 weeks were pooled. Findings of the study overall: Dominant CD4 TCR responses targeted spike regions 160-218 and 743-854. Clonal diversity may have been underestimated in mostly white British donors.

Generated by immunoSEQ multiplex PCR, the TCRdb table keeps only in-frame clones and is missing some. This sample has about 170,000 clones, with roughly 92% found just once. Trimming pared 3 bases from V and 6 bases from J, leaving 8 bases between. The CDR3 is 12 amino acids. The receptor was isolated from an adult in good health. The J gene is TRBJ2-5, the V gene TRBV12-3 or TRBV12-4; D not resolved. The sample here was peripheral blood, taken on day 0 of AZD1222 vaccination. CDR3 sequence (DNA): TGTGCCAGCAGTTTCCGAAGACAGACCCAGTACTTC. It encodes CASSFRRQTQYF.